This T cell receptor beta chain emerged from a study of CD8+CD57+ T cells in acquired aplastic anemia. About the study: Sequencing produced an average of roughly 11 million reads per healthy donor for CD4+ cells.

For this clonotype: What it binds is unknown.

Profiling that covered TCR beta VDJ and CDR3 relied on genomic DNA as its template. TCRdb redid the calling of the reads with MiXCR, one entry per CDR3 protein. The sample has about 180,000 distinct CDR3 sequences, 35% to 50% seen once. V was cut by 3 bases and J by 6 bases, with 12 bases left in between. The CDR3 is 14 amino acids. The germline V gene has CDR1 KGHDR and CDR2 SFDVKD. Study-level points and caveats: Overlapping CD8+ CDR3 repertoires of patients and controls contained some 30 shared sequences.

The clonotype was recovered from a human donor in good health. Material for sequencing was sorted CD4+, CD8+, or CD8+CD57+ T cells (not recorded which) from PBMCs. J is TRBJ2-3 and V is TRBV24-1; perhaps TRBD2 as D (5 bases). DNA for the CDR3: TGTGCCACCAGTGATCCTCGGACTTCTGATACGCAGTATTTT. This gives the protein CATSDPRTSDTQYF.